The 10 T cell receptor beta chains given below trace back to one sample, sequenced in a study of tumor-infiltrating lymphocytes in primary liver carcinoma. TCR beta cDNA was made from around 460 ng total RNA with a constant-region primer. Researchers made the TCR beta libraries by running three nested multiplex PCR rounds with slightly modified ARM-PCR. Both of the initial two PCR rounds ran for nine to eleven cycles and employed TRBV1-TRBV30 forward primers alongside a C-beta reverse primer. TCRdb used MiXCR to reprocess the multiplex PCR reads, holding one entry per CDR3 protein. The sample includes fewer than 350,000 distinct CDR3 sequences, around 60% of them seen just once. Blood RNA came from unsorted whole blood; germline DNA was also extracted. Specimen: peripheral blood. These TCRs come from a middle-aged man with primary liver carcinoma and hepatitis B virus infection.

The CDR3 DNA reads as TGCGCCAGCAGCCATGGACCAGCGTGGAATGAGCAGTTCTTC. Its translation is CASSHGPAWNEQFF. This chain uses TRBV4-1 with TRBJ2-1, with D unclear. Trimming removed 3 bases at V and 7 bases at J, with 13 bases between. The CDR3 consists of 14 residues. Germline-derived CDR1 and CDR2 are MGHRA and YSYEKL.

Notes on this clonotype: With a much larger clone just one base away, this may be a read error. The J gene is TRBJ2-7, the V gene TRBV6-1; 7 nucleotides agree with TRBD1. The length of the CDR3 is 13 residues. Germline V gives CDR1 MNHNS, CDR2 SASEGT. With 7 bases clipped from V and 1 base from J, the junction kept 4 bases outside the gene matches. As DNA, the CDR3 is TGTGCCAGCATTGGGGGACAGTCCTACGAGCAGTACTTC. Protein product: CASIGGQSYEQYF.

The chain carries TRBV28 and TRBJ2-7; TRBD1 is a possible D gene (6 bases). This CDR3 region has 13 residues. The V and J ends lost 7 bases and 1 base respectively, with 11 bases between them. CDR1 is MDHEN and CDR2 is SYDVKM in the germline V gene. CDR3 DNA: TGTGCCAGCATGCTAGGGGGTTCCTACGAGCAGTACTTC. Encoded protein: CASMLGGSYEQYF.

This clonotype was seen just once. Since a much larger clone is just one base distant, this may be a read error. The chain recombines TRBV4-1 with TRBJ2-7, with 10 bases identical to TRBD2. Germline CDR1 and CDR2: MGHRA and YSYEKL. This CDR3 has 18 amino acids. The CDR3 here is CASSRGLAVGPVLGEQYF. The CDR3 nucleotides read TGTGCCAGCAGCCGCGGACTAGCGGTAGGGCCGGTATTGGGGGAGCAGTACTTC.

A note on this clonotype: Here the CDR3 omits its conserved ending phenylalanine or tryptophan, so a read error is the likely source. The DNA is omitted, as the CDR3 cannot be located on it reliably, and the CDR3 follows TCRdb's listing. The chain couples TRBV29-1 to TRBJ2-3; TRBD2 is taken as the D call from the table, unchecked against the DNA. The CDR3 length is 14 residues, termini included. Germline V gene data show CDR1 as SQVTM and CDR2 as ANQGSEA. The CDR3 sequence is CSVVAGGRTDTQNL.

A single count supports this clonotype. The chain joins TRBV6-2 or TRBV6-3 to TRBJ2-5, with TRBD1 as a possible D gene (6 bases). The CDR3 totals 15 residues. Trimming left V 5 bases short and J 2 bases short, with 15 bases between. Germline CDR1 reads MNHEY; CDR2 reads SVGEGT. CDR3 nucleotides: TGTGCCAGCAGTCCGGAACAGGGACGGCAAGAGACCCAGTACTTC. Its protein is CASSPEQGRQETQYF.

This clonotype was detected a few times. V and J are TRBV5-4 and TRBJ2-7, with D unresolved. Per the germline V gene, CDR1 is SGHNT and CDR2 is YYREEE (reference sequence). The V gene lost 2 bases and the J gene lost 3 bases, with 12 bases spanning the gap. The CDR3 has 14 amino acids. CDR3 nucleotides: TGTGCCAGCAGCTTACGGCAAAAACTCTACGAGCAGTACTTC. It specifies CASSLRQKLYEQYF.

This clonotype appeared a single time. This sequence may be a read error, since a much larger clone differs from it by one base. The chain recombines TRBV6-2 or TRBV6-3 with TRBJ2-1; D not certain. The CDR3 consists of 15 residues. Germline-derived CDR1 and CDR2 are MNHEY and SVGEGT. V was trimmed by 8 bases and J by 3 bases, leaving 17 bases between them. DNA for the CDR3: TGTGCCAGCTCTCCCGCAGACTCTCGCTACAATGAGCAGTTCTTC. Translating it yields CASSPADSRYNEQFF.

This chain links TRBV14 with TRBJ2-1, with TRBD2 matching over 13 bases. The CDR3 is 16 residues long. Germline CDR1 reads SGHDN; CDR2 reads FVKESK. V shed 0 bases and J 9 bases; nucleotides not matched to a gene: 5. Here the CDR3 reads CASSQDLGTSGAEQFF. The CDR3 region has the DNA TGTGCCAGCAGCCAAGACTTAGGGACTAGCGGGGCTGAGCAGTTCTTC.

The chain recombines TRBV7-9 with TRBJ2-7, with 10 positions matching TRBD2. This CDR3 is 15 amino acids long. Germline CDR1 SEHNR, CDR2 FQNEAQ (reference sequence). V gave up 4 bases and J gave up 2 bases; unmatched junction bases: 5. The CDR3 DNA follows: TGTGCCAGCAGCTCCCTTGGACTAGCGGCCTACGAGCAGTACTTC. Translating gives CASSSLGLAAYEQYF.